A single sample gave rise to the 31 T cell receptor beta chains below, sequenced in a study of T cells in Graves' hyperthyroidism and ophthalmopathy. TCR beta CDR3 regions were amplified from RNA transcripts. RT-PCR in the first round (using the HTBI primer set) targeted the TCR CDR3. Via MiXCR, TCRdb re-called the multiplex PCR reads, giving one row per CDR3 protein. The sample lists around 200,000 distinct CDR3 sequences, 15% to 20% occurring once. The specimen sequenced was blood. Source of these receptors: a woman aged 50 to 60 with Graves' hyperthyroidism.

At least ten counts were recorded for this clonotype. This sequence joins TRBV7-2 and TRBJ1-2; a weak D match, TRBD1 (5 bases). There are 15 residues in the CDR3. The germline V gene has CDR1 SGHTA and CDR2 FQGNSA. Trimming removed 3 bases at V and 9 bases at J, with 20 bases between. The CDR3 DNA reads TGTGCCAGCAGCTTGTTCCAGGAAAACACAGGAAGCTACACCTTC. Protein product: CASSLFQENTGSYTF.

This clonotype turned up a few times. The chain employs TRBV5-1 and TRBJ2-3, with D possibly being TRBD2 (5 bases). Germline lookup yields CDR1 SGHRS and CDR2 YFSETQ. V was clipped by 5 bases and J by 3 bases, with 13 bases between them. This CDR3 comprises 14 residues. CDR3 loop: CASRRAIGTDTQYF. For the CDR3, the DNA is TGCGCCAGCAGGAGGGCTATAGGGACAGATACGCAGTATTTT.

This clonotype was detected ten times or more. The chain combines TRBV19 with TRBJ1-1; 9 nucleotides agree with TRBD1. Germline V gene lookup returns CDR1 LNHDA and CDR2 SQIVND (reference sequence). Trimming at V came to 5 bases and at J to 5 bases, leaving 3 bases not matched to a gene. The length of the CDR3 is 13 residues. The CDR3, as DNA: TGTGCCAGTAGTGTTGACAGGGGGACTGAAGCTTTCTTT. It encodes CASSVDRGTEAFF.

The DNA of the CDR3 is TGTGCCACCAAAGACAGGAGGCGAGAGACCCAGTACTTC. Translating gives CATKDRRRETQYF. This sequence joins TRBV19 and TRBJ2-5; D might be TRBD1 (6 bases). The CDR3 runs 13 residues. The germline V and J ends were trimmed by 10 bases and 4 bases, with 16 bases remaining between them. Germline assignment: CDR1 LNHDA and CDR2 SQIVND (reference sequence). The variable domain in full, with the rest retrieved from reference TRBV19 and TRBJ2-5, is DGGITQSPKYLFRKEGQNVTLSCEQNLNHDAMYWYRQDPGQGLRLIYYSQIVNDFQKGDIAEGYSVSREKKESFPLTVTSAQKNPTAFYLCATKDRRRETQYFGPGTRLLVL.

In this sample, this clonotype turned up a few times. The V gene is TRBV12-5, the J gene TRBJ1-6; 7 positions match TRBD1. Trimming removed 0 bases from V and 7 bases from J; junction bases left unmatched: 6. The CDR3 is 16 residues long. CDR1 is LGHNT and CDR2 is FRNRAP in the germline V gene. The CDR3 nucleotides are TGTGCTAGTGGTTTGGTACAGGGGCTTCTAAATTCACCCCTCCACTTT. This codes for CASGLVQGLLNSPLHF.

In this sample, this clonotype turned up a few times. The chain uses TRBV18 and TRBJ1-1; 8 bases match TRBD1. The CDR3 spans 15 residues. The V segment lost 3 bases and the J segment 5 bases; nucleotides outside the gene matches: 8. The V gene's germline CDR1 is KGHSH and CDR2 LQKENI. CDR3 residues: CASSPLGQGGTEAFF. The CDR3 coding sequence is TGTGCCAGCTCACCTCTCGGACAGGGTGGAACTGAAGCTTTCTTT.

This clonotype was found many times. Written as DNA, the CDR3 is TGCAGTGCTACAAATCGGGACAGCTACTACAATGAGCAGTTCTTC. Translation gives CSATNRDSYYNEQFF. The rearrangement joins TRBV20-1 to TRBJ2-1; 7 bases map to TRBD1. Losses at the gene ends were 4 bases for V and 3 bases for J; bases not matched to a gene: 9. Germline V gene data show CDR1 as DFQATT and CDR2 as SNEGSKA (reference sequence). The length of the CDR3 is 15 residues.

The sample holds many counts of this clonotype. The gene calls are TRBV19 and TRBJ1-1; 7 bases fit TRBD1. The V gene's germline CDR1 is LNHDA and CDR2 SQIVND (reference sequence). Trimming removed 6 bases from V and 1 base from J; junction bases left unmatched: 8. This CDR3 contains 15 residues. CDR3 nucleotides: TGTGCCAGTAGAAAATGGGACAGTCAGAACACTGAAGCTTTCTTT. Translated: CASRKWDSQNTEAFF.

The sample holds many counts of this clonotype. The chain uses TRBV11-2 and TRBJ2-7, with 7 bases aligning to TRBD1. This CDR3 is 15 amino acids long. The germline V gene has CDR1 SGHAT and CDR2 FQNNGV. The J segment lost 2 bases and the V segment lost 1 base, leaving 5 bases of the junction unmatched. The CDR3 bases are TGTGCCAGCAGCTTAGTAGGGGGACAGCCCTACGAGCAGTACTTC. Translating gives CASSLVGGQPYEQYF.

The genes are TRBV7-9 and TRBJ1-2, with D unclear. In germline, CDR1 is SEHNR, CDR2 FQNEAQ (reference sequence). The V and J ends lost 1 base and 9 bases respectively, with 6 bases between them. The CDR3 covers 11 residues. As DNA, the CDR3 is TGTGCCAGCAGCTTAGTAGAGCGCTACACCTTC. Translating gives CASSLVERYTF.

This clonotype was seen at least ten times. The chain combines TRBV7-9 with TRBJ1-5; 7 bases match TRBD1. Trimming at V came to 5 bases and at J to 4 bases, leaving 8 bases not matched to a gene. Looked up from germline, CDR1 is SEHNR and CDR2 is FQNEAQ (reference sequence). CDR3 length: 15 amino acids. The CDR3 spells CASSPATGPNQPQHF. The CDR3 DNA reads as TGTGCCAGCAGCCCTGCGACAGGGCCTAATCAGCCCCAGCATTTT.

The J gene is TRBJ2-3, the V gene TRBV12-3 or TRBV12-4; TRBD1 is a possible D gene (5 bases). This CDR3 is built from 15 residues. V was cut by 3 bases and J by 2 bases, with 12 bases left in between. The CDR3 DNA sequence: TGTGCCAGCAGTTTGGTTACAGGCTTCACAGATACGCAGTATTTT. This gives the protein CASSLVTGFTDTQYF.

This clonotype was counted ten times or more. This rearrangement joins TRBV6-5 to TRBJ2-7; D not resolved. Germline V CDR1 and CDR2: MNHEY, SVGAGI. This CDR3 comprises 13 residues. Trimming took 0 bases from V and 3 from J, leaving 6 bases between them. CDR3 protein: CASSYSLGYEQYF. The CDR3 DNA is TGTGCCAGCAGTTACTCGTTGGGCTACGAGCAGTACTTC.

This rearrangement joins TRBV20-1 to TRBJ2-1; D perhaps matches TRBD1 (6 bases). Germline V gene sequence: CDR1 DFQATT, CDR2 SNEGSKA (reference sequence). The V end lost 0 bases, the J end lost 8 bases, and 11 bases lay between the germline ends. The CDR3 extends over 13 amino acids. The CDR3 nucleotides read TGCAGTGCTAGAGAAACAGGGCTGCATGAGCAGTTCTTC. Translating gives CSARETGLHEQFF.

This clonotype was detected many times. This chain connects TRBV6-1 to TRBJ2-1, with 12 bases aligning to TRBD1. The CDR3 runs 17 residues. V gave up 6 bases and J gave up 8 bases; unmatched junction bases: 14. Germline V gene lookup returns CDR1 MNHNS and CDR2 SASEGT. CDR3 loop: CASSELRGQGAYYEQFF. CDR3 DNA sequence: TGTGCCAGCAGCGAGCTCCGGGGACAGGGGGCGTATTATGAGCAGTTCTTC.

The sample holds many counts of this clonotype. The chain combines TRBV7-2 with TRBJ2-3; TRBD2 matches 11 bases. With V trimmed by 5 bases and J by 3 bases, 7 bases remained unmatched. The CDR3 runs to 16 residues. CDR1 is SGHTA and CDR2 is FQGNSA in the germline V gene. This CDR3 reads CASSLTRLAGTDTQYF. Written as DNA, the CDR3 is TGTGCCAGCAGCCTTACGCGACTAGCGGGGACAGATACGCAGTATTTT. Complete variable domain (other parts from reference TRBV7-2 and TRBJ2-3): GAGVSQSPSNKVTEKGKDVELRCDPISGHTALYWYRQSLGQGLEFLIYFQGNSAPDKSGLPSDRFSAERTGGSVSTLTIQRTQQEDSAVYLCASSLTRLAGTDTQYFGPGTRLTVL.

This clonotype was counted only a few times. The chain joins TRBV4-1 to TRBJ2-7, with TRBD2 identical over 8 bases. Germline V gives CDR1 MGHRA, CDR2 YSYEKL. There are 14 residues in the CDR3. V lost 2 bases, J lost 4 bases, and 4 bases stayed unmatched. The CDR3 DNA follows: TGCGCCAGCAGCCAATATACGGGGGGGTACGAGCAGTACTTC. The encoded protein is CASSQYTGGYEQYF.

This clonotype was seen many times. V gene TRBV9 combines with J gene TRBJ1-1, with no clear D. This CDR3 comprises 13 residues. The V and J ends lost 1 base and 2 bases respectively, with 6 bases between them. Germline values: CDR1 SGDLS, CDR2 YYNGEE. DNA of the CDR3: TGTGCCAGCAGCGTAACGACTAACACTGAAGCTTTCTTT. This translates into CASSVTTNTEAFF.

V gene TRBV11-2 combines with J gene TRBJ2-5, with D maybe TRBD2 (7 bases). V lost 2 bases, J lost 4 bases, and 14 bases lay in between. CDR1 is SGHAT and CDR2 is FQNNGV in the germline V gene. The CDR3 totals 15 residues. In DNA, the CDR3 is TGTGCCAGCAGCTTAAGGGGGAGGGCCGCAGAGACCCAGTACTTC. This codes for CASSLRGRAAETQYF.

There are many counts of this clonotype. The rearrangement links TRBV6-1 to TRBJ2-1; 9 positions match TRBD2. V shed 5 bases, J shed 7 bases, and the junction held 9 bases outside the gene matches. Germline lookup yields CDR1 MNHNS and CDR2 SASEGT. CDR3 length: 15 amino acids. The CDR3 sequence: CASSFAGGQVNEQFF. CDR3 bases: TGTGCCAGCAGTTTTGCGGGGGGGCAGGTAAATGAGCAGTTCTTC.

This clonotype has a count of ten or more. The chain links TRBV12-3 or TRBV12-4 to TRBJ1-1; D is uncertain. The CDR3 extends over 13 amino acids. V lost 2 bases, J lost 0 bases, and 4 bases lay in between. CDR3 region: CASSLWVNTEAFF. CDR3 nucleotides: TGTGCCAGCAGTTTATGGGTGAACACTGAAGCTTTCTTT.

The table lists this clonotype with many counts. The chain employs TRBV7-2 and TRBJ2-7; D may correspond to TRBD1 or TRBD2 (5 bases each). Looked up from germline, CDR1 is SGHTA and CDR2 is FQGNSA. Trimming took 1 base from V and 0 from J, leaving 10 bases between them. The CDR3 is 15 amino acids. CDR3 nucleotide sequence: TGTGCCAGCAGCTTAGGAGGGACGGTCTCCTACGAGCAGTACTTC. Translating it yields CASSLGGTVSYEQYF.

The rearrangement joins TRBV20-1 to TRBJ2-4; 7 bases fit TRBD1. Trimming cost V 0 bases and J 0 bases; bases outside gene matches: 2. Germline-derived CDR1 and CDR2 are DFQATT and SNEGSKA (reference sequence). The CDR3 totals 15 residues. The CDR3 DNA follows: TGCAGTGCTAGAGAGAACAGGGGAGCCAAAAACATTCAGTACTTC. Translated: CSARENRGAKNIQYF.

This clonotype was seen ten or more times. The J gene is TRBJ1-1, the V gene TRBV28, with 11 bases aligning to TRBD1. Germline V gene lookup returns CDR1 MDHEN and CDR2 SYDVKM. This CDR3 is 15 amino acids long. V dropped 11 bases and J dropped 1; count of bases not matched to a gene: 9. CDR3 DNA: TGTGCCGGACAGGGGGCAGGGTTCCCGAACACTGAAGCTTTCTTT. Translated, it gives CAGQGAGFPNTEAFF.

This clonotype was found many times. Here the CDR3 reads CASSVYTGTYGYTF. As DNA, the CDR3 is TGTGCCAGCAGCGTATACACAGGAACATATGGCTACACCTTC. The V gene is TRBV9, the J gene TRBJ1-2, with TRBD1 as a possible D gene (5 bases). The V and J ends lost 1 base and 5 bases respectively, with 12 bases between them. This CDR3 comprises 14 residues. Germline V lookup: CDR1 SGDLS, CDR2 YYNGEE.

About this clonotype itself: A single base separates this from a much larger clone, so it may be a read error. This chain joins TRBV19 and TRBJ1-5; D gene uncertain. The CDR3 consists of 14 residues. Germline lookup yields CDR1 LNHDA and CDR2 SQIVND (reference sequence). The CDR3 protein is CTSSPRSGNQPQHF. In nucleotides, the CDR3 is TGTACCAGTAGTCCCAGATCTGGCAATCAGCCCCAGCATTTT.

This clonotype was seen many times. This chain connects TRBV7-9 to TRBJ2-1; maybe TRBD2 (6 bases). Between the trimmed V and J ends, which lost 5 bases and 0 bases, there was a span of 14 bases. The CDR3 is 16 amino acids. The V gene's germline CDR1 is SEHNR and CDR2 FQNEAQ (reference sequence). The CDR3 DNA is TGTGCCAGCAGCGGGCGGGACGGGGGCTCCTACAATGAGCAGTTCTTC. Translation gives CASSGRDGGSYNEQFF.

At least ten counts were recorded for this clonotype. The chain employs TRBV7-9 and TRBJ2-1; TRBD1 agrees at 10 bases. CDR1 and CDR2 (germline): SEHNR, FQNEAQ (reference sequence). The length of the CDR3 is 15 residues. The trim removed 5 bases at V and 7 bases at J, leaving 8 bases unmatched. CDR3 bases: TGTGCCAGCAGCCCGATGACAGGGGGCGAGAATGAGCAGTTCTTC. Its protein product is CASSPMTGGENEQFF.

This chain joins TRBV20-1 and TRBJ2-3, with 10 bases lining up with TRBD2. CDR1 is DFQATT and CDR2 is SNEGSKA in the germline V gene (reference sequence). The CDR3 contains 14 residues. The CDR3 loop is CRGTGTSGTDTQYF. The CDR3 nucleotides are TGCAGGGGCACTGGGACTAGCGGCACAGATACGCAGTATTTT.

This clonotype was recorded a few times. The J gene is TRBJ2-3, the V gene TRBV7-2; TRBD2 agrees at 11 bases. Germline values: CDR1 SGHTA, CDR2 FQGNSA. The CDR3 spans 17 residues. Trimming took 5 bases from V and 8 from J; bases not matched to a gene: 15. The CDR3, as DNA: TGTGCCAGCAGCCGAATAGCGGGGGGGGTTGCGGTGTCTACGCAGTATTTT. Translation gives CASSRIAGGVAVSTQYF.

This clonotype was counted a single time. J is TRBJ2-3 and V is TRBV6-5, with D perhaps matching TRBD1 or TRBD2 (5 bases each). Trimming removed 4 bases at V and 6 bases at J, with 11 bases between. Germline CDR1 MNHEY, CDR2 SVGAGI. The CDR3 covers 13 residues. The CDR3 protein is CASSWTGTDTQYF. CDR3 bases: TGTGCCAGCAGTTGGACCGGGACGGATACGCAGTATTTT.